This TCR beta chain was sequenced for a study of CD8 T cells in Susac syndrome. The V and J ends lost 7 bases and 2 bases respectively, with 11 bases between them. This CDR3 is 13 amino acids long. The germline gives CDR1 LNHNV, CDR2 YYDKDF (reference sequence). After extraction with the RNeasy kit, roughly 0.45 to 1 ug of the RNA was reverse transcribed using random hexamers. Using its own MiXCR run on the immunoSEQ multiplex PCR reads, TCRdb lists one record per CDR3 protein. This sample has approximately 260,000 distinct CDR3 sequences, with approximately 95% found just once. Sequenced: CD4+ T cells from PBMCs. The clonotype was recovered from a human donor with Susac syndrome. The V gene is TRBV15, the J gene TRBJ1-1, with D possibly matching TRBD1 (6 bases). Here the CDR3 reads CATKGVANTEAFF. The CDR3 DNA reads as TGTGCCACCAAGGGGGTGGCCAACACTGAAGCTTTCTTT. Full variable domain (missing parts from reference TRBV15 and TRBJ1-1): DAMVIQNPRYQVTQFGKPVTLSCSQTLNHNVMYWYQQKSSQAPKLLFHYYDKDFNNEADTPDNFQSRRPNTSFCFLDIRSPGLGDTAMYLCATKGVANTEAFFGQGTRLTVV.